These 6 T cell receptor beta chains originate from one sample sequenced in a study of T-cell reconstitution after alpha-beta-depleted transplantation in children. TCRbeta library construction was performed incorporating unique molecular identifiers. TCRdb passed the PCR reads through MiXCR, listing each CDR3 protein once. In the table there are 540,000 or so distinct CDR3 sequences, approximately 22% of which are singletons. Sequences were derived from PBMCs, mostly from graft donor cells, sampled 360 days after TCRalphabeta/CD19-depleted stem cell transplant. All receptors come from a boy younger than two who had a stem cell transplant for acute myeloid leukemia, so the T cells may come from the graft donor.

The V gene is TRBV11-3, the J gene TRBJ2-3; D perhaps matches TRBD2 (7 bases). V dropped 5 bases and J dropped 0 bases, with 15 bases sitting between them. Germline loops: CDR1 SGHNT, CDR2 YENEEA. This CDR3 is built from 16 residues. The DNA of the CDR3 is TGTGCCAGCAGCGGAGGGGGGGCTCCTAGCACAGATACGCAGTATTTT. This codes for CASSGGGAPSTDTQYF.

This clonotype showed up many times. J is TRBJ2-7 and V is TRBV3-1, with unresolved D. The V and J ends lost 6 bases and 5 bases respectively, with 11 bases between them. The CDR3 runs to 12 residues. Germline CDR1 is LGHDT and CDR2 is YNNKEL (reference sequence). CDR3 sequence: CASSLDHNEQYF. CDR3 bases: TGTGCCAGCAGTCTAGACCATAACGAGCAGTACTTC.

This clonotype came up a few times. This chain joins TRBV20-1 and TRBJ2-3; possible D gene TRBD1, 5 bases. The V gene lost 6 bases and the J gene lost 7 bases, with 26 bases spanning the gap. CDR3 length: 16 amino acids. Germline V lookup: CDR1 DFQATT, CDR2 SNEGSKA (reference sequence). The DNA of the CDR3 is TGCAGTGCCGTCGACACAGGACCGCCTGGTCATTATACGCAGTATTTT. Its translation: CSAVDTGPPGHYTQYF.

This clonotype was observed a handful of times. J is TRBJ2-1 and V is TRBV25-1, with 12 nucleotides matching TRBD2. Trimming cost V 7 bases and J 10 bases; bases outside gene matches: 20. CDR3 length: 18 residues. Germline V lookup: CDR1 MGHDK, CDR2 SYGVNS. CDR3 DNA sequence: TGTGCCAGCAAGTCGAGGCTAGCGGGGGGGCCGGGTGAGAGGGAGCAGTTCTTC. Amino acid sequence: CASKSRLAGGPGEREQFF.

The chain is built from TRBV25-1 and TRBJ2-2; D is perhaps TRBD1 (6 bases). The CDR3 extends over 19 amino acids. V dropped 2 bases and J dropped 0 bases, with 19 bases sitting between them. CDR1 and CDR2 (germline): MGHDK, SYGVNS. The CDR3 loop is CASSEHQGSSLANTGELFF. The CDR3 DNA follows: TGTGCCAGCAGTGAACATCAGGGGAGCTCTCTCGCGAACACCGGGGAGCTGTTTTTT.

This clonotype was counted only a few times. The chain recombines TRBV4-3 with TRBJ1-1; the D is unclear. The CDR3 is made up of 14 amino acids. Germline CDR1 reads LGHNA; CDR2 reads YSLEER. Trimming left V 0 bases short and J 1 base short, with 6 bases between. In nucleotides, the CDR3 is TGCGCCAGCAGCCAAGATGGGCGGAACACTGAAGCTTTCTTT. Translation: CASSQDGRNTEAFF.